This T cell receptor (beta chain) was recovered during a study of shared clonotypes between healthy human individuals. Study findings and constraints: Among non-shared clonotypes, generation probabilities were lower than among those shared by all four donors. Across a handful of donors, naive CD4 shared 5% to 6%, naive CD8 around 4%, memory CD4 approximately 2.5%, memory CD8 about 0.4%.

This CDR3 has 14 amino acids. The V end was cut by 2 bases, the J end by 6 bases, with 10 bases between. CDR1 and CDR2 from the germline V gene are MNHEY and SMNVEV (reference sequence). Comment on this clone: Its specificity is not known.

Naive CD8 cells were CD45RO-negative, positively selected for CCR7, excluding terminally differentiated effector memory CD45RA+ cells. Clones were sequenced by immunoSEQ multiplex PCR, and TCRdb holds only the in-frame ones, with some missing. This sample carries more than 550,000 clones, about 90% of them seen once, and the ten largest clones take roughly 24%. What was sequenced was naive CD8+ T cells sorted from blood. This chain links TRBV27 with TRBJ2-2, with D possibly matching TRBD2 (6 bases). The source is a man aged 30 to 39 in good health. DNA of the CDR3: TGTGCCAGCAGTTTAGGGGCGGGATCCGGGGAGCTGTTTTTT. It encodes CASSLGAGSGELFF.